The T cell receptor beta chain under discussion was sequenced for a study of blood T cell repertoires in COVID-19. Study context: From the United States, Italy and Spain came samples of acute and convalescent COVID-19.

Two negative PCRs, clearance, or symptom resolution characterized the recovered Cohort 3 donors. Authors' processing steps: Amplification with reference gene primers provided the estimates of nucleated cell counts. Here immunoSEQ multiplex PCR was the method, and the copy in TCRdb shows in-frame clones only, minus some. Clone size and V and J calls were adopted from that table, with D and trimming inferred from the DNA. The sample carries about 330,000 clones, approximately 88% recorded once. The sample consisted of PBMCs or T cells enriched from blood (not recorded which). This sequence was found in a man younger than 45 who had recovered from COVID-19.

CDR3 DNA sequence: TGTGCCAGCAGCAAAAAGGCTTCCGGGGGGGCCCCACGCGAGCAGTACTTC. It encodes CASSKKASGGAPREQYF. This chain connects TRBV21-1 to TRBJ2-7; TRBD2, as called in the table, went unchecked against the DNA. TRBV21-1 is shown as a pseudogene. The CDR3 extends over 17 amino acids.